This T cell receptor beta chain comes out of a study of molecular identifiers for immune sequencing clone quantification. Overall study context: Replicate runs used RNA from approximately 20,000 or 98,000 naive CD8 cells, which was split five ways into aliquots, and four of those aliquots were then sequenced.

TCRdb processed the PCR reads anew with MiXCR; each CDR3 protein has one entry. The table has roughly 630,000 distinct CDR3 sequences, roughly 23% seen once. When naive CD8 T cells were sorted, they were gated as CD8+CD4-CCR7+CD45RA+. This clonotype was recorded many times. Trimming shortened V by 8 bases and J by 6 bases, and 5 bases separated the two germline ends. Per the germline V gene, CDR1 is MNHNS and CDR2 is SASEGT. This CDR3 comprises 10 residues. The sequencing input was naive CD8+ T cells from blood, with Jurkat cell RNA spiked in. Noted subset: FACS-sorted CD8+CD4-CCR7+CD45RA+ naive T cells. The chain joins TRBV6-1 to TRBJ1-5, with D unresolved. The sequence was collected from a human donor in good health. Some libraries in this study had Jurkat cell RNA spiked in. The CDR3 sequence: CASGGQPQHF. CDR3 bases: TGTGCCAGCGGCGGTCAGCCCCAGCATTTT.